Each of the 9 T cell receptor beta chains below was sequenced from the same sample in a study of cytomegalovirus exposure and HLA in healthy donors. PCR primers comprised 60 Vbeta and 13 Jbeta primers. The method was immunoSEQ multiplex PCR; TCRdb's version includes in-frame clones alone and lacks a portion of them. Counted here are around 210,000 clones, roughly 81% occurring once; the ten biggest clones make up roughly 0.26%. Specimen: PBMCs. These receptors all come from a girl aged 2 to 9 in good health and CMV-seronegative.

The rearrangement links TRBV4-1 to TRBJ2-1, with D tentatively TRBD2 (6 bases). Germline loops: CDR1 MGHRA, CDR2 YSYEKL. Between the trimmed V and J ends, which lost 3 bases and 4 bases, there was a span of 7 bases. CDR3 length equals 13 residues. The CDR3 nucleotides are TGCGCCAGCAGCCAGGGACTTTACAATGAGCAGTTCTTC. Translation: CASSQGLYNEQFF.

The chain couples TRBV7-9 to TRBJ2-2; D not certain. CDR1 and CDR2 from the germline V gene are SEHNR and FQNEAQ (reference sequence). The CDR3 has 15 amino acids. The germline V and J ends were trimmed by 4 bases and 7 bases, with 16 bases remaining between them. CDR3 nucleotides: TGTGCCAGCAGCTCGTACGCAGCAGGAATCGGGGAGCTGTTTTTT. It encodes CASSSYAAGIGELFF.

J is TRBJ2-6 and V is TRBV18, with D tentatively TRBD2 (5 bases). The CDR3 contains 16 residues. V lost 3 bases and J lost 0, with 9 bases in between. Germline CDR1 is KGHSH and CDR2 is LQKENI. The CDR3 reads CASSPSGNSGANVLTF. CDR3 sequence (DNA): TGTGCCAGCTCACCTTCGGGGAACTCTGGGGCCAACGTCCTGACTTTC.

The rearrangement links TRBV1 to TRBJ2-1; TRBD2, the table's D call, lacks a check against the DNA. TRBV1 is given as a pseudogene. The CDR3 has 16 residues. CDR3 sequence: CTSSLRLAGAYNEQFF. For the CDR3, the DNA is TGCACCAGCAGTCTACGCCTTGCGGGGGCCTACAATGAGCAGTTCTTC.

The J gene is TRBJ2-1, the V gene TRBV6-5; D not certain. Germline V CDR1 and CDR2: MNHEY, SVGAGI. V dropped 2 bases and J dropped 8 bases, with 7 bases sitting between them. The CDR3 spans 12 residues. This CDR3 reads CASSYPRDEQFF. CDR3 nucleotide sequence: TGTGCCAGCAGTTACCCCCGGGATGAGCAGTTCTTC.

V gene TRBV11-2 combines with J gene TRBJ2-7; a possible D gene is TRBD2 (6 bases). The V gene lost 5 bases and the J gene lost 1 base, with 9 bases spanning the gap. The V gene's germline CDR1 is SGHAT and CDR2 FQNNGV. The CDR3 sequence is 13 residues long. CDR3 region: CASSPGLSYEQYF. Here the CDR3 DNA reads TGTGCCAGCAGCCCGGGACTGTCCTACGAGCAGTACTTC.

J is TRBJ2-2 and V is TRBV2, with D unresolved. Germline lookup yields CDR1 SNHLY and CDR2 FYNNEI. The CDR3 spans 13 residues. Trimming took 1 base from V and 7 from J, leaving 7 bases between them. CDR3 protein: CASSEVARGELFF. DNA of the CDR3: TGTGCCAGCAGTGAAGTGGCCCGCGGGGAGCTGTTTTTT.

The rearrangement joins TRBV6-5 to TRBJ2-7, with D possibly TRBD1 on 6 matching bases. CDR1 is MNHEY, CDR2 SVGAGI, per germline. This CDR3 is built from 13 residues. The germline V and J ends were trimmed by 8 bases and 3 bases, with 14 bases remaining between them. CDR3 region: CASSRDKYYEQYF. In nucleotides, the CDR3 is TGTGCCAGCTCCCGGGACAAGTACTACGAGCAGTACTTC.

This sequence joins TRBV30 and TRBJ2-2, with 16 bases matching TRBD2. The CDR3 extends over 18 amino acids. V lost 3 bases, J lost 3 bases, and 7 bases stayed unmatched. From germline, CDR1 is GTSNPN and CDR2 SVGIG (reference sequence). For the CDR3, the DNA is TGTGCCTGGAGGAGACTGGGACTAGCGGGGGGGGACACCGGGGAGCTGTTTTTT. Translated, it gives CAWRRLGLAGGDTGELFF.